The clone carrying this T cell receptor beta chain was picked up many times. Its antigen is not identified. The data stem from a study of T-cell reconstitution after alpha-beta-depleted transplantation in children. The study's findings and limits: After one year, T-cell counts and TCRbeta diversity mostly came from new T cells. Reported findings indicate that, about two months after transplant, alpha-beta T cells came from several hundred expanded clones, which were derived from non-depleted graft cells.

The authors prepared the TCRbeta library with unique molecular identifiers. TCRdb reprocessed the PCR reads with MiXCR, giving one entry per CDR3 protein. The profile covers hundreds of thousands of distinct CDR3 sequences, with around a tenth appearing a single time and about 20% taken by the ten largest. The ends lost 5 bases at V and 3 bases at J; junction bases unmatched: 6. The CDR3 totals 14 residues. The V gene's germline CDR1 is SEHNR and CDR2 FQNEAQ (reference sequence). Sample: peripheral blood, taken 180 days after TCRalphabeta/CD19-depleted stem cell transplant. The sequence came from a male patient aged 2-15 years who had a stem cell transplant for chronic granulomatous disease, so the T cells may come from the graft donor. This chain connects TRBV7-9 to TRBJ2-7, with 8 bases that match TRBD1. As DNA, the CDR3 is TGTGCCAGCAGCCTGACAGGGGCGCACTACGAGCAGTACTTC. Encoded protein: CASSLTGAHYEQYF.